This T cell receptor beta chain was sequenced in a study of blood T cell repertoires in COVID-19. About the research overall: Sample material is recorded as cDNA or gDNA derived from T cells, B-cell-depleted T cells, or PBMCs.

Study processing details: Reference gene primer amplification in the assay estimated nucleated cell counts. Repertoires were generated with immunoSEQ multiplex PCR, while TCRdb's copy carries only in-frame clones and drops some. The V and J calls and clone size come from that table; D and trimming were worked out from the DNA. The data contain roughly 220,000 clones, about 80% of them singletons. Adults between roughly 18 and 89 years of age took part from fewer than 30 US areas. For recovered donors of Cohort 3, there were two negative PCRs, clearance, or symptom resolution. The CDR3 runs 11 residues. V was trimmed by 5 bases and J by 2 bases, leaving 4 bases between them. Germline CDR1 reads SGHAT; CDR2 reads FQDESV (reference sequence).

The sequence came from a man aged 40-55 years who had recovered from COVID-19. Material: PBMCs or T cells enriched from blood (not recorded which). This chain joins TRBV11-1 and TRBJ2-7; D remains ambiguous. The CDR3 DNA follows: TGTGCCAGCAGCCGAGCCTACGAGCAGTACTTC. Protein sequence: CASSRAYEQYF.